This T cell receptor (beta chain) was documented in a study of blood T cell repertoires in COVID-19. Overall study context: The United States, Italy and Spain were the sources of the acute and convalescent COVID-19 samples. T cells, B-cell-depleted T cells, or PBMCs supplied cDNA or gDNA.

In the original analysis: Using reference gene primer amplification, nucleated cell counts were estimated. The protocol was immunoSEQ multiplex PCR, while the TCRdb copy is restricted to in-frame clones and leaves out a portion. V and J calls and clone size are as listed in that table; D and trimming were resolved from the DNA. The sample lists 150,000 or so clones; around four fifths were seen once. J lost 3 bases, V lost 7 bases, and 8 bases had no gene match. Germline V lookup: CDR1 SGHDT, CDR2 YYEEEE. The length of the CDR3 is 15 residues. The sequencing input was peripheral blood. V gene TRBV5-6 combines with J gene TRBJ2-7; 12 nucleotides agree with TRBD2. The sequence was obtained from a man between 65 and 85 years old who had recovered from COVID-19. This CDR3 is CASLRLAGVFYEQYF. The DNA for the CDR3 is TGTGCCAGCCTAAGACTAGCGGGAGTTTTCTACGAGCAGTACTTC.